The clone carrying this TCR beta chain was seen more than once but under ten times. The data are from a study of T cells after yellow fever vaccination. TCRdb ran MiXCR on the 5' RACE reads and lists one entry per CDR3 protein. The data contain 400,000 to 450,000 distinct CDR3 sequences, around 20% of them singletons. V lost 3 bases, J lost 4 bases, and 6 bases stayed unmatched. Germline V CDR1 and CDR2: LGHNA, YSLEER. The length of the CDR3 is 15 residues. J is TRBJ2-5 and V is TRBV4-3, with 9 bases aligning to TRBD2. The source was PBMCs, collected before the yellow fever booster vaccination. The source is a man aged 18 to 30 who received the YFV17D yellow fever vaccine. DNA of the CDR3: TGCGCCAGCAGCCAGAAGCGGGGGGTACGAGAGACCCAGTACTTC. Encoded protein: CASSQKRGVRETQYF.